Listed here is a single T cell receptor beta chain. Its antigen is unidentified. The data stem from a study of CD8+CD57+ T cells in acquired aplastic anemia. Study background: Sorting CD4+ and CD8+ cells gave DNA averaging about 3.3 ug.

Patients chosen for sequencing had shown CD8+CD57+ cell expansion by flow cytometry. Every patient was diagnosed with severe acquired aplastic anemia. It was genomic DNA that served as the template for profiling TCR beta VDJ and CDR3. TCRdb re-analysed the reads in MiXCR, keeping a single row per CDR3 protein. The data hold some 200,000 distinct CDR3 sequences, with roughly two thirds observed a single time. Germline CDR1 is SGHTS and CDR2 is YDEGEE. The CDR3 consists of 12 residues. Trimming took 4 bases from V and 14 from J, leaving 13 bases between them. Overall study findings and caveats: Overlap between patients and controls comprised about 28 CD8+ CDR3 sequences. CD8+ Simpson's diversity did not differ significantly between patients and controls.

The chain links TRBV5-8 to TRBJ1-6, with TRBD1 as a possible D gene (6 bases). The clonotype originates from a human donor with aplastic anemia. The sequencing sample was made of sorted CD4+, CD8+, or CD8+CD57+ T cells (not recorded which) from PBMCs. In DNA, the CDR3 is TGTGCCAGCAGCCAGGACAGTACATCCCTCCACTTT. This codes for CASSQDSTSLHF.